This T cell receptor (beta chain) comes out of a study of human T cells and chemical hapten exposure. Study information: Variability of per-sample TCR yields stemmed mainly from small differences in pooled library volume. Study-wide points: TCRs whose frequency exceeded 1 in 1000 remained the same following DPC sensitization.

Total RNA extraction was carried out from unfractionated whole blood. Each cDNA molecule in the library carried unique molecular identifiers. Via MiXCR, TCRdb re-called the 5' RACE reads, giving one row per CDR3 protein. The table has 81,000 or so distinct CDR3 sequences, about 8% seen once; the top ten hold under 3%. Ten or more counts support this clonotype. Its specificity is unknown. This clonotype was obtained from a male donor in good health.

The CDR3 is CASSGQGSHGEKLFF. CDR3 sequence (DNA): TGTGCCAGCAGTGGCCAGGGGAGTCATGGTGAAAAACTGTTTTTT. The chain recombines TRBV6-1 with TRBJ1-4; tentatively, D is TRBD1 (6 bases). Between the trimmed V and J ends, which lost 4 bases and 7 bases, there was a span of 16 bases. This CDR3 contains 15 residues. Germline V lookup: CDR1 MNHNS, CDR2 SASEGT.